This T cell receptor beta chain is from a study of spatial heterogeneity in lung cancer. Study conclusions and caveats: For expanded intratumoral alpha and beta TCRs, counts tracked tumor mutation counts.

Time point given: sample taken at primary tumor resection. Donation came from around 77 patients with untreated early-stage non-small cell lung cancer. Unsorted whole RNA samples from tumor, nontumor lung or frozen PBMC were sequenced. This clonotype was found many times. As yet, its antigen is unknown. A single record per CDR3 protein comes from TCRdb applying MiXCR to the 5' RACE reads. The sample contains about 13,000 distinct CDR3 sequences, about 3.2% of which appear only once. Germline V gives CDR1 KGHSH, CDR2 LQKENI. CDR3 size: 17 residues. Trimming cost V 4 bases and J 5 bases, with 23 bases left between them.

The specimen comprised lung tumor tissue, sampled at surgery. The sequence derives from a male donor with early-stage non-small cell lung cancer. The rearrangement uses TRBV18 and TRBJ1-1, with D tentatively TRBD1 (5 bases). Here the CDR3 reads CASSLLSTGGSSTEAFF. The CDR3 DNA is TGTGCCAGCTCACTCCTCAGTACAGGAGGGAGTAGTACTGAAGCTTTCTTT.